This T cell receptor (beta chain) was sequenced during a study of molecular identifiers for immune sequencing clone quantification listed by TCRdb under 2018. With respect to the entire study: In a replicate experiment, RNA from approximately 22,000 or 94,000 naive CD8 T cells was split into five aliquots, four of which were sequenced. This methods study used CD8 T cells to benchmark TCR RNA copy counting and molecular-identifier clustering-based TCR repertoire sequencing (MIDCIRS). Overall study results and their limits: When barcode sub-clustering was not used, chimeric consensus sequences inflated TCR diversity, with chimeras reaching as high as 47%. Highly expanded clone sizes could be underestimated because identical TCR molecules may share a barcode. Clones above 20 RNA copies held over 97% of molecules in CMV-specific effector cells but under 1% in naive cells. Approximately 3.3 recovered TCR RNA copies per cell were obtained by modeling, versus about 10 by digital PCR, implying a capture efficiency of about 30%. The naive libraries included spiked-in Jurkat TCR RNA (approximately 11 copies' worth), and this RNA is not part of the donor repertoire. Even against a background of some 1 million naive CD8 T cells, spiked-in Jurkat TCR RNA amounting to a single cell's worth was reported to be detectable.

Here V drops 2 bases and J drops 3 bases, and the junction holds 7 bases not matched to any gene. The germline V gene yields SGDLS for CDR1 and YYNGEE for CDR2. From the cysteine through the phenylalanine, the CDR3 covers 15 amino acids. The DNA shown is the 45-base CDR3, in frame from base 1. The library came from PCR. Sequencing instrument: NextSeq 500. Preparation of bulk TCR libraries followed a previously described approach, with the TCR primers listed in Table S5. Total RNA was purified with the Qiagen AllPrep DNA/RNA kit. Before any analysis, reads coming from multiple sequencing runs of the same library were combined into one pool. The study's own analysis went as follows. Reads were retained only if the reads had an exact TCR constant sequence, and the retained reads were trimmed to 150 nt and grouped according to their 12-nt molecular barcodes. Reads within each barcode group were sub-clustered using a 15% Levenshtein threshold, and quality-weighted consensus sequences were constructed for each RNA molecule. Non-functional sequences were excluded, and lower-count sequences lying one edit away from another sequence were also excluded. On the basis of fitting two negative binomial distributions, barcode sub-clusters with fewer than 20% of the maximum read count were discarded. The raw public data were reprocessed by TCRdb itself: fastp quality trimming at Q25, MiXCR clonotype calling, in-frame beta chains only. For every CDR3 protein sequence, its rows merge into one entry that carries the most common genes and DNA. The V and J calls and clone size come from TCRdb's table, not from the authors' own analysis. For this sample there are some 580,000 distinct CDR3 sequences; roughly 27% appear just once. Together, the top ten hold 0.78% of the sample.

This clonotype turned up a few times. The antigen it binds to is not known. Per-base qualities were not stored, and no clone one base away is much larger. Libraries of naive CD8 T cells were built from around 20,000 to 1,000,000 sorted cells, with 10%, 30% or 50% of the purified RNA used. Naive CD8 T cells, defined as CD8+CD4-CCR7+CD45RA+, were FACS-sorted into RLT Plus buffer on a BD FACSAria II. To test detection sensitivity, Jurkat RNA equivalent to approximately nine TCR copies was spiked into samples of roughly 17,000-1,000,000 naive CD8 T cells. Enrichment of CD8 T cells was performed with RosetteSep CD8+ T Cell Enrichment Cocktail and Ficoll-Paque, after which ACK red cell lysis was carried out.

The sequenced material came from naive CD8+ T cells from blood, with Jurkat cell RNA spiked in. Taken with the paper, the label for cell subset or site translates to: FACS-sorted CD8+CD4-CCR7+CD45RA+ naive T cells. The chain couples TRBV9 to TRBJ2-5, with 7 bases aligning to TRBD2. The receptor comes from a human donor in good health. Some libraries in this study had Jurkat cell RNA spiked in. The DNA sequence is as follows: TGTGCCAGCAGCGTTGAGCGGGGTGTAAAAGAGACCCAGTACTTC. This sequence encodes CASSVERGVKETQYF.